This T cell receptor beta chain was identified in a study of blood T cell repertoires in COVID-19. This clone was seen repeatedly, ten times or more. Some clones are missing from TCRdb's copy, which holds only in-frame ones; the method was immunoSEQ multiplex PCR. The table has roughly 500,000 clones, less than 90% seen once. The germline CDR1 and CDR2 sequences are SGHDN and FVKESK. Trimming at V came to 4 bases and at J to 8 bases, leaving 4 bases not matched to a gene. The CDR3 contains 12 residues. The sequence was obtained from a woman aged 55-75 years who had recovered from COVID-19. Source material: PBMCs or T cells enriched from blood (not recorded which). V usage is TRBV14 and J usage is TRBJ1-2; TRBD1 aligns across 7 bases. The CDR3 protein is CASSLQGGGYTF. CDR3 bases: TGTGCCAGCAGCCTCCAAGGGGGCGGCTACACCTTC.